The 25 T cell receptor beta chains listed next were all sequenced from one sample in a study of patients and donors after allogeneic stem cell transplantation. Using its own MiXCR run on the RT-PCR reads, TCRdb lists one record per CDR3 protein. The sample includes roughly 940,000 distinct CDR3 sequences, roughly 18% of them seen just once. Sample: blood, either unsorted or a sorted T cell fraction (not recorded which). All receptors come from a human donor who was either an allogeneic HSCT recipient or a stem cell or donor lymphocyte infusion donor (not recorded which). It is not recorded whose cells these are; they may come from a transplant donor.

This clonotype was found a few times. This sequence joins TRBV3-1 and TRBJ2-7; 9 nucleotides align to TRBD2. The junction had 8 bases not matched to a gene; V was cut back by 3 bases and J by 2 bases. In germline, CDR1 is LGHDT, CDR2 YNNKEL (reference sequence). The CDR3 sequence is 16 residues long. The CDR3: CASSHALAGVTYEQYF. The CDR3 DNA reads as TGTGCCAGCAGCCACGCACTAGCGGGTGTCACCTACGAGCAGTACTTC.

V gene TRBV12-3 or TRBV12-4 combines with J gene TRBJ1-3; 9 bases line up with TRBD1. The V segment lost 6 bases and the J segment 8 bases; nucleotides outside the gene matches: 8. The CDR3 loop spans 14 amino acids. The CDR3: CASRPQGAADTIYF. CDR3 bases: TGTGCCAGCAGGCCACAGGGGGCGGCGGACACCATATATTTT.

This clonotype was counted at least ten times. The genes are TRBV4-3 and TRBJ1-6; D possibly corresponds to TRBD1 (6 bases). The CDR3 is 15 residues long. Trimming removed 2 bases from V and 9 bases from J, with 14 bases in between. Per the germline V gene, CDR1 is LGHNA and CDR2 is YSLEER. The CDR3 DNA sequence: TGCGCCAGCAGCCAATCAGCAGGGGAGGGTTCACCCCTCCACTTT. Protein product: CASSQSAGEGSPLHF.

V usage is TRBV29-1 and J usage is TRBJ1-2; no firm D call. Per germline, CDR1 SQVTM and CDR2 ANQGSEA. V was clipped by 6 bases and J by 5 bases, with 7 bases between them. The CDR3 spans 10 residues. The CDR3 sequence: CSVTGYGYTF. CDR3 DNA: TGCAGCGTCACGGGGTATGGCTACACCTTC.

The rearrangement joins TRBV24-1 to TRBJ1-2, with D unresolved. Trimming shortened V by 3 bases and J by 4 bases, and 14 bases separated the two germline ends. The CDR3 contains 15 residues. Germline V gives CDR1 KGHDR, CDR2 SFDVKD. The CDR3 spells CATSDTSDSSYGYTF. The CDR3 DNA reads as TGTGCCACCAGTGATACCTCAGATTCGAGCTATGGCTACACCTTC.

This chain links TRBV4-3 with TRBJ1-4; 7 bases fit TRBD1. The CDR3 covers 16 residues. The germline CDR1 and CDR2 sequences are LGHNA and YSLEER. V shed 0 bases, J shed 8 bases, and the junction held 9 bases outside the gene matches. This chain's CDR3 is CASSQDKPGGLEKLFF. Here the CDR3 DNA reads TGCGCCAGCAGCCAAGATAAGCCAGGGGGTTTGGAAAAACTGTTTTTT.

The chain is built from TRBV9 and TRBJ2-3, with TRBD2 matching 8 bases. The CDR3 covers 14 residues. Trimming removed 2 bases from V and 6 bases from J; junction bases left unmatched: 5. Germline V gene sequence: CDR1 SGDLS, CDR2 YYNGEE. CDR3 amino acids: CASSVGREGDTQYF. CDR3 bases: TGTGCCAGCAGCGTGGGACGGGAGGGGGATACGCAGTATTTT. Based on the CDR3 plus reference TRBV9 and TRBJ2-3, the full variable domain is DSGVTQTPKHLITATGQRVTLRCSPRSGDLSVYWYQQSLDQGLQFLIQYYNGEERAKGNILERFSAQQFPDLHSELNLSSLELGDSALYFCASSVGREGDTQYFGPGTRLTVL.

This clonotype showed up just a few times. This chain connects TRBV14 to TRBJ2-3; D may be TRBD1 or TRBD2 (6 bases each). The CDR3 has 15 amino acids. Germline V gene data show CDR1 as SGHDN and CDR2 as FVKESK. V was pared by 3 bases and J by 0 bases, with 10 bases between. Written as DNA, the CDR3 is TGTGCCAGCAGCCATTGGGGGGCTAGCACAGATACGCAGTATTTT. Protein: CASSHWGASTDTQYF.

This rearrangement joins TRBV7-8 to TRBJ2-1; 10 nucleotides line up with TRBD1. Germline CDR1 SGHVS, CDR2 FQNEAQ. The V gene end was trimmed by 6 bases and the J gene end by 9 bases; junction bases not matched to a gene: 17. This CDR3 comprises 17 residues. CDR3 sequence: CASSQPRLGQGKGEQFF. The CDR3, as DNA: TGTGCCAGCAGTCAACCCCGGCTGGGACAGGGGAAGGGTGAGCAGTTCTTC.

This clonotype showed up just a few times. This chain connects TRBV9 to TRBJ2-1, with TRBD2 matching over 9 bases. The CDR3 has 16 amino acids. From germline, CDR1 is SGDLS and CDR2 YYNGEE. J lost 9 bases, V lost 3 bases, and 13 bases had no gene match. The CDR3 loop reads CASSAGLAGNSGEQFF. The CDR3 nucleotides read TGTGCCAGCAGCGCGGGACTAGCTGGGAATAGCGGTGAGCAGTTCTTC.

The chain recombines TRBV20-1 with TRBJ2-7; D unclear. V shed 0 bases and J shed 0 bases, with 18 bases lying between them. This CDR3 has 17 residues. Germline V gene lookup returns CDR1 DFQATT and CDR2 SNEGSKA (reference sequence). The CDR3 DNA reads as TGCAGTGCTAGAGAAGGGCTAAGGACCGTTAGCTCCTACGAGCAGTACTTC. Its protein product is CSAREGLRTVSSYEQYF.

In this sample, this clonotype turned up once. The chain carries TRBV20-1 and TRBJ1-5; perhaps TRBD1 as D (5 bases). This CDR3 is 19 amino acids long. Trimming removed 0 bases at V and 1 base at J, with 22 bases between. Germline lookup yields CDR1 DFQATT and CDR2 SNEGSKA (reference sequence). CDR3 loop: CSARDGGGFAITSNQPQHF. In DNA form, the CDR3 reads TGCAGTGCTAGAGATGGCGGGGGGTTTGCCATTACCAGCAATCAGCCCCAGCATTTT.

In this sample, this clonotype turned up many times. The CDR3, as DNA: TGCAGCTCCCTAGGTGGGAATGGAAACACCATATATTTT. Residues: CSSLGGNGNTIYF. V gene TRBV20-1 combines with J gene TRBJ1-3; unclear D gene. Germline V gene lookup returns CDR1 DFQATT and CDR2 SNEGSKA (reference sequence). The CDR3 loop spans 13 amino acids.

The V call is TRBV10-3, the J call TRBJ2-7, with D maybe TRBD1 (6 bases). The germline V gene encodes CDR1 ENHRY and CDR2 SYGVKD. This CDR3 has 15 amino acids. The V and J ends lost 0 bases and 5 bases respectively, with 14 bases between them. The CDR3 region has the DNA TGTGCCATCAGTGAGTCGGGCCAGGGGATCAACGAGCAGTACTTC. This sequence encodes CAISESGQGINEQYF.

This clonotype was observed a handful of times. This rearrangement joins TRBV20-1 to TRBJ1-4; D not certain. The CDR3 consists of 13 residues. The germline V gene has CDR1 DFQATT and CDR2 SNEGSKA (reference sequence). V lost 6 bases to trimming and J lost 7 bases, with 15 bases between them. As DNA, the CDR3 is TGCAGTGCAGAACCTGCCGAACGTGAAAAACTGTTTTTT. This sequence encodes CSAEPAEREKLFF.

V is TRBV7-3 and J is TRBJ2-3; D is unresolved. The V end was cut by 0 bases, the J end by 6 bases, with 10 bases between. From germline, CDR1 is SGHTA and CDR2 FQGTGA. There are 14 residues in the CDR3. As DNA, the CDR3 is TGTGCCAGCAGCTTAACGTTTGGTATTGATACGCAGTATTTT. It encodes CASSLTFGIDTQYF.

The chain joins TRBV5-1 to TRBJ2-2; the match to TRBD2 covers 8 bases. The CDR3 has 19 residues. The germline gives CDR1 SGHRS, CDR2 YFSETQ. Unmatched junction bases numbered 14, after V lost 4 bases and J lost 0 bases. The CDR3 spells CASSPIKASGRSNTGELFF. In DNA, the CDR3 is TGCGCCAGCAGCCCGATAAAAGCTAGCGGGCGTTCGAACACCGGGGAGCTGTTTTTT.

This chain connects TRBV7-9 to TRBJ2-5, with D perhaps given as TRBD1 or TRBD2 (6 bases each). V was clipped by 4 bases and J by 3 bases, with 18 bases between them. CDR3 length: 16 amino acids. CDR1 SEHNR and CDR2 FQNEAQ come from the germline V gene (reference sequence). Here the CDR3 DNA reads TGTGCCAGCAGCTCCCGACGGAGGGGGACCGAAGAGACCCAGTACTTC. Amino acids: CASSSRRRGTEETQYF.

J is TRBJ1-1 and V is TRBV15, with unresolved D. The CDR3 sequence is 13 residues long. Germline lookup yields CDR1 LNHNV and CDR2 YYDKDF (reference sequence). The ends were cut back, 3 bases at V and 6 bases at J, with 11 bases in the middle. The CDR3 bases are TGTGCCACCAGCAGCCGGGCCTCTCCTGAAGCTTTCTTT. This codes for CATSSRASPEAFF.

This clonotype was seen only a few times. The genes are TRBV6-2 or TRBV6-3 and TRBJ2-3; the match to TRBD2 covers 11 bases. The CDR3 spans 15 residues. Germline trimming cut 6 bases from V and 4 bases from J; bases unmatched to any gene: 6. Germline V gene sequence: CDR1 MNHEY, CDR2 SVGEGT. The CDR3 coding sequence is TGTGCCAGCAGACATAGCGGGGGGGCGGCAGATACGCAGTATTTT. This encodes CASRHSGGAADTQYF.

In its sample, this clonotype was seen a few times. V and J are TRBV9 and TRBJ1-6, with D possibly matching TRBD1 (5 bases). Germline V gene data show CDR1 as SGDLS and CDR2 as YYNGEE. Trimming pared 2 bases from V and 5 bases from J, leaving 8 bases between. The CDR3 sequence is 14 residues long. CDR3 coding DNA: TGTGCCAGCAGCGTGCAGGGAAATAATTCACCCCTCCACTTT. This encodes CASSVQGNNSPLHF.

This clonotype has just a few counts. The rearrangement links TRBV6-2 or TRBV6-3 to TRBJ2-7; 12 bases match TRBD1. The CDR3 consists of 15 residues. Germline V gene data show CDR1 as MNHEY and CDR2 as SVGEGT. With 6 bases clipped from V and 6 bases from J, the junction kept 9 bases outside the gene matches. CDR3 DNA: TGTGCCAGCAGCTCCCCCGGGACAGGGGGCGTCGAGCAGTACTTC. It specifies CASSSPGTGGVEQYF.

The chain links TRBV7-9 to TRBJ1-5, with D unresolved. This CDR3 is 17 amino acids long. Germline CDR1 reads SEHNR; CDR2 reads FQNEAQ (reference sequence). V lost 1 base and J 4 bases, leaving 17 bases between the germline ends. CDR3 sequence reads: CASSLGRLSGWNQPQHF. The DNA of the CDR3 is TGTGCCAGCAGCTTAGGACGGCTTTCGGGTTGGAATCAGCCCCAGCATTTT.

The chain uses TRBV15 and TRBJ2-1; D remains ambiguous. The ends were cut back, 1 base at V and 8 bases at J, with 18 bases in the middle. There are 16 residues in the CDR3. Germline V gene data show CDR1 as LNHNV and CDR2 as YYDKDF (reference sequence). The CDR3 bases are TGTGCCACCAGCAGAGGTCACTCCTTAAGATCCGATGAGCAGTTCTTC. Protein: CATSRGHSLRSDEQFF.

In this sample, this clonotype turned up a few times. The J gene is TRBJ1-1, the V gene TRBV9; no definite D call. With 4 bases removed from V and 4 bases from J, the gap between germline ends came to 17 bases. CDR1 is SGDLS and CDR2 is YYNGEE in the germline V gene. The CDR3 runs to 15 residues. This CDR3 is CASSSQTTRGTEAFF. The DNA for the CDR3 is TGTGCCAGCAGCTCCCAGACTACTCGGGGCACTGAAGCTTTCTTT.